This T cell receptor beta chain is from a study of T cells in localized non-small cell lung cancer (dated by TCRdb to about 2020). Turning to the overall study: T cell repertoires of 200 to 300 early-stage NSCLC patients were analyzed, with tumors being compared against uninvolved tumor-adjacent lungs. The cohort consisted of roughly 240 treatment-naive NSCLC patients whose localized lung tumors had been resected. Of the NSCLC patients, 120 to 150 were male and around 99 were female, and the mean age was approximately 64 years. Study-level results and caveats: Of the top 100 tumor clones, a median of 57 were detected in paired uninvolved adjacent lung; roughly 26 were also among that lung's top 100. Since the design was exploratory, TCR variables were selected using unadjusted p-values with no false-discovery rate correction. Uninvolved tumor-adjacent lung showed the highest T cell clonality, higher than tumor, which suggests more focused antigenic responses in the adjacent lung. Higher T cell density in blood was associated with longer overall survival, whereas higher clonality in adjacent lung was associated with shorter survival. Multi-region tumor sequencing was not performed, so intratumor heterogeneity could not be excluded.

The immunoSEQ Assay was used to sequence TCR beta CDR3 regions from DNA. The original pipeline was this. T cell density was computed as TCR beta template counts normalized to usable DNA estimated by amplifying housekeeping genes. The preseqR package was used to estimate richness by extrapolating to 400,000 templates for PBMC samples and to 120,000 templates for tissue samples. Clonality was defined as one minus Pielou's evenness. Differential abundance testing on productive amino-acid clonotypes, with a minimum total count of 5 and an alpha of 0.1, was used to identify tissue-enriched TCRs. Repertoire overlap between compartments was quantified with the Jaccard Index and Morisita Overlap Index. GLIPH clustered TCR beta CDR3s with public tetramer-defined viral CDR3s; viral motifs required at least three viral sequences plus V-gene enrichment. TCRdb took this table from immuneACCESS and kept in-frame rearrangements with V and J called. Such tables lack part of the clones; where checked against another copy, unresolved V genes explain under half of the gap, and the rest is unexplained. That table supplies the V and J calls and clone size; D and trimming were determined from the DNA. This sample comprises around 25,000 clones, approximately 90% of them detected only once. Jointly, the top ten make up approximately 2.9% of the sample.

CDR1 and CDR2 are read off the germline V gene as LGHNA and YNFKEQ. V is cut by 1 base and J by 5 bases, and the space between the germline ends is 12 bases. The CDR3, from cysteine to phenylalanine, totals 15 residues. The DNA shown is the 45-base CDR3, in frame from base 1. Comment on this clone: The specificity of this receptor is unknown. Per-nucleotide qualities are absent, and no much larger clonotype sits a single base away.

At diagnosis, tumor, uninvolved tumor-adjacent lung and peripheral blood were collected and then preserved as a mix of FFPE and fresh-frozen material. For TCR repertoire profiling, blood samples were analyzed as peripheral blood mononuclear cells. Recombination joined TRBV4-2 with TRBJ2-1; the best D guess is TRBD2, with 5 bases matching. The sequence came from a woman aged 40-69 years with stage I lung adenocarcinoma. Sequences were derived from peripheral blood, sampled before any cancer treatment. The CDR3 amino acid sequence is: CASSQAGGWNNEQFF. The DNA sequence reads TGTGCCAGCAGCCAAGCTGGCGGGTGGAACAATGAGCAGTTCTTC.